Listed below are T cell receptor beta chains from one sample, sequenced in a study of human T cells and chemical hapten exposure. Using its own MiXCR run on the RACE reads, TCRdb lists one record per CDR3 protein. The data contain 90,000 to 110,000 distinct CDR3 sequences, roughly 9% of them singletons. Sequencing was performed on whole blood, taken in connection with sensitization to the hapten diphenylcyclopropenone (DPC). The receptors were gathered from a woman aged 40 to 55 with alopecia areata. Some clones in this sample may be carry-over from other donors' samples. The CDR3 runs from the conserved cysteine through the conserved F or W. The order of the fields is J gene, D gene, clone size, V gene, CDR3 DNA, CDR3 protein. D genes are given only for firm matches. Some rows mark clone size as missing; the rest say once, few, many or name a class of expanded clone.

>TRBJ1-1|NA|few|TRBV5-1
TGCGCCAGCAGCTCCCGGGGGAGGGACACTGAAGCTTTCTTT
CASSSRGRDTEAFF
>TRBJ2-7|NA|many|TRBV11-2
TGTGCCAGCAGCCCCCAGCCAGGGTTGGGCGAGCAGTACTTC
CASSPQPGLGEQYF
>TRBJ2-3|NA|NA|TRBV25-1
TGTGCCAGCAGTGAATTTCGCTCCGGGGGGCGGACAGATACGCAGTATTTT
CASSEFRSGGRTDTQYF
>TRBJ1-5|NA|many|TRBV9
TGTGCCAGCAGCTCCCAAGCAGGGGCAGGGCAGCCCCAGCATTTT
CASSSQAGAGQPQHF
>TRBJ2-1|TRBD1|many|TRBV7-2
TGTGCCAGCAGCTCGCCGGGACAGTACAATGAGCAGTTCTTC
CASSSPGQYNEQFF
>TRBJ1-6|NA|many|TRBV27
TGTGCCAGCAGTTTATCATCTTCACCCCTCCACTTT
CASSLSSSPLHF
>TRBJ2-2|NA|medium-sized|TRBV29-1
TGCAGCGTACGGAACACCGGGGAGCTGTTTTTT
CSVRNTGELFF
>TRBJ1-1|NA|many|TRBV12-3/TRBV12-4
TGTGCCAGCAGTTTAACCGTTTCAGTTAACACTGAAGCTTTCTTT
CASSLTVSVNTEAFF
>TRBJ2-1|TRBD2|many|TRBV7-9
TGTGCCAGCAGCGGGACTAGCGGGGCCGAGCAGTTCTTC
CASSGTSGAEQFF
>TRBJ2-2|TRBD1|many|TRBV2
TGTGCCAGCAGTCCGGGACAGCAGCGTAACGGGGAGCTGTTTTTT
CASSPGQQRNGELFF
>TRBJ1-2|NA|NA|TRBV3-1
TGTGCCAGCAGTCACGTCGGGGGCTCCTATGGCTACACCTTC
CASSHVGGSYGYTF
>TRBJ2-2|TRBD2|many|TRBV11-2
TGTGCCAGCAGCCGTAGCGGGGGGAGGAGCACCGGGGAGCTGTTTTTT
CASSRSGGRSTGELFF
>TRBJ2-7|NA|many|TRBV20-1
TGCAGTGCTAGCCCGCTTAGCTCCTACGAGCAGTACTTC
CSASPLSSYEQYF
>TRBJ2-3|TRBD2|few|TRBV7-2
TGTGCCAGCAGCCCCCAGGCTAGCGGGGGTGATACGCAGTATTTT
CASSPQASGGDTQYF
>TRBJ2-4|NA|NA|TRBV12-3/TRBV12-4
TGTGCCAGCAGGGGCGTCAAAAACATTCAGTACTTC
CASRGVKNIQYF
>TRBJ2-4|NA|NA|TRBV4-3
TGCGCCAGCAGCCAAGACGGGGGATGGCCCGCCAAAAACATTCAGTACTTC
CASSQDGGWPAKNIQYF
>TRBJ2-3|NA|many|TRBV5-1
TGCGCCAGCAGCTCGGGACCTGGAGGTCCAGATACGCAGTATTTT
CASSSGPGGPDTQYF
>TRBJ2-3|NA|few|TRBV27
TGTGCCAGCAGTTTTTGGGGGCGCACAGATACGCAGTATTTT
CASSFWGRTDTQYF
>TRBJ2-2|NA|few|TRBV29-1
TGCAGCTATCAGGGGGGCGGCACCGGGGAGCTGTTTTTT
CSYQGGGTGELFF
>TRBJ1-1|TRBD1|many|TRBV4-1
TGCGCCAGCAGCCAACAAGCGTCCCGGACAGGGGCTGAAGCTTTCTTT
CASSQQASRTGAEAFF
>TRBJ1-2|NA|many|TRBV4-3
TGCGCCAGCAGCCAAATGGCCGGCGAGGGCTATGGCTACACCTTC
CASSQMAGEGYGYTF
>TRBJ1-1|NA|NA|TRBV6-2/TRBV6-3
TGTGCCAGCAGAGACTCACAGCGAACTGAAGCTTTCTTT
CASRDSQRTEAFF
>TRBJ2-2|TRBD2|NA|TRBV28
TGTGCCAGCACCTGGAGCGGGGCAAACACCGGGGAGCTGTTTTTT
CASTWSGANTGELFF
>TRBJ1-4|NA|many|TRBV29-1
TGCAGCGTTGGATATGGACCGTCTAATGAAAAACTGTTTTTT
CSVGYGPSNEKLFF
>TRBJ2-7|NA|many|TRBV18
TGTGCCAGCTCACCAGCCGCGGACGAGCAGTACTTC
CASSPAADEQYF
>TRBJ2-1|TRBD2|many|TRBV20-1
TGCAGTGCTAGAGACCCACGGGGGGGATACAATGAGCAGTTCTTC
CSARDPRGGYNEQFF
>TRBJ2-1|TRBD1|many|TRBV3-1
TGTGCCAGCAGCCAAGAGGCTACAGGGGGTTACCACAATGAGCAGTTCTTC
CASSQEATGGYHNEQFF
>TRBJ1-2|TRBD1|few|TRBV20-1
TGCAGTACCGAAGGGCAGGGGGCGTTAGGGCTCAGCGACTCTGGCTACACCTTC
CSTEGQGALGLSDSGYTF
>TRBJ2-7|NA|many|TRBV7-6
TGTGCCAGCAGCTTAGCGGCGGGCCTCTCCTACGAGCAGTACTTC
CASSLAAGLSYEQYF
>TRBJ2-5|TRBD1|few|TRBV5-1
TGCGCCAGCAGCTTGCGGACAGGGGGCACGGAGACCCAGTACTTC
CASSLRTGGTETQYF
>TRBJ1-2|NA|few|TRBV7-9
TGTGCCAGCGCCTTATTGGGCGCGCAATATGGCTACACCTTC
CASALLGAQYGYTF
>TRBJ1-1|TRBD1|many|TRBV13
TGTGCCAGCAGCTTAGGCCGGACAGGGGGCACTGAAGCTTTCTTT
CASSLGRTGGTEAFF